This TCR beta chain was profiled in a study of identifying expanded T cells in peripheral blood. Study findings and constraints: Roughly two-week clone count variance significantly increased as total template count grew. Over two and four weeks, about 17 and 20 clones changed, versus more than 1 between replicates.

Collection occurred without any documented infections or immune events in donors. This CDR3 is built from 14 residues. Trimming removed 3 bases from V and 5 bases from J, with 14 bases in between. The germline CDR1 and CDR2 sequences are SNHLY and FYNNEI. Concerning this clone itself: No antigen is known for it.

Measured with immunoSEQ multiplex PCR; TCRdb has only the in-frame clones, and not every one. The table includes some 78,000 clones, around nine tenths detected once. V usage is TRBV2 and J usage is TRBJ2-7, with TRBD1 as a possible D gene (7 bases). Source material: blood. This clonotype was sampled from a person between 18 and 75 years old in good health. The CDR3 reads CASSDTRGANEQYF. The CDR3 DNA sequence: TGTGCCAGCAGTGATACCAGGGGGGCGAACGAGCAGTACTTC. Full variable domain (outside the CDR3, taken from reference TRBV2 and TRBJ2-7): EPEVTQTPSHQVTQMGQEVILRCVPISNHLYFYWYRQILGQKVEFLVSFYNNEISEKSEIFDDQFSVERPDGSNFTLKIRSTKLEDSAMYFCASSDTRGANEQYFGPGTRLTVT.